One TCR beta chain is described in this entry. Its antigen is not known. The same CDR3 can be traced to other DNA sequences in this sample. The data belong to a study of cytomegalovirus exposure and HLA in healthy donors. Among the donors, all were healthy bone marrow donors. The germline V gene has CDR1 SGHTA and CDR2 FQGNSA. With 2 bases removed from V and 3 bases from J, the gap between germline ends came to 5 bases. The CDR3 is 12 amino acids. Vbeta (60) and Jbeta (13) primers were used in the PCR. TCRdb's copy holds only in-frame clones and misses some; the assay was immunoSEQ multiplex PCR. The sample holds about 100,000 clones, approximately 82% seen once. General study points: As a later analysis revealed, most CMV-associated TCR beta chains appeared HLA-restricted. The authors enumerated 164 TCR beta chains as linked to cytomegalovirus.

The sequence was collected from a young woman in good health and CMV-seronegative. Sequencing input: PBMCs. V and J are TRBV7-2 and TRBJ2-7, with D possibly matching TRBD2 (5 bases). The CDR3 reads CASSLSGYEQYF. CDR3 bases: TGTGCCAGCAGCTTAAGCGGCTACGAGCAGTACTTC.